The 12 T cell receptor beta chains given below trace back to one sample, sequenced in a study of regulatory T cells in long-lasting Graves disease. Investigators prepared the TCR beta libraries by applying iRepertoire HTBI primers and Arm-PCR of CDR3 regions. TCRdb re-called the multiplex PCR reads with MiXCR, one entry per CDR3 protein. The sample includes over 300,000 distinct CDR3 sequences, about a sixth of them seen just once. Stated time point: newly diagnosed GD, antithyroid drugs for less than 3 months. Researchers made the TCR library from RNA that was extracted from PBMCs. Sample: peripheral blood mononuclear cells (PBMCs), taken at new diagnosis, from a patient treated with antithyroid drugs. Source of these receptors: a female donor with Graves disease.

This clonotype was seen ten or more times. This chain uses TRBV12-3 or TRBV12-4 with TRBJ2-1; 9 bases line up with TRBD2. The CDR3 extends over 14 amino acids. The ends lost 6 bases at V and 8 bases at J; junction bases unmatched: 8. In nucleotides, the CDR3 is TGTGCCAGCAGCCGCGCGGGAGGGCCCGATGAGCAGTTCTTC. It encodes CASSRAGGPDEQFF.

This clonotype was detected only once. Being one base from a much bigger clone, this may be a read error. The CDR3 does not end in the conserved phenylalanine or tryptophan, so this is likely a read error. This sequence joins TRBV3-1 and TRBJ1-4; D uncertain. V shed 3 bases and J shed 8 bases, with 22 bases lying between them. This CDR3 spans 17 amino acids. Looked up from germline, CDR1 is LGHDT and CDR2 is YNNKEL (reference sequence). CDR3 bases: TGTGCCAGCAGCCACTACTCCGGAGCAGCCCAGGAAGAAAAACTGTTTTCT. This encodes CASSHYSGAAQEEKLFS.

On this clonotype itself: A far larger clone is a single base away, which makes a read error likely. V is TRBV7-2 and J is TRBJ1-2; tentatively, D is TRBD1 (5 bases). This CDR3 has 16 residues. Germline V gene sequence: CDR1 SGHTA, CDR2 FQGNSA. CDR3 DNA: TGTGCCTGCAGCCTCTCCCCGGGACGGTCGGACTATGGCTACACCTTC. Translation gives CACSLSPGRSDYGYTF.

The V and J genes are TRBV10-3 and TRBJ1-1; a weak D match, TRBD1 (6 bases). Germline lookup yields CDR1 ENHRY and CDR2 SYGVKD. Trimming took 6 bases from V and 2 from J, leaving 16 bases between them. This CDR3 contains 15 residues. The CDR3 spells CAIRPLGGRNTEAFF. In DNA form, the CDR3 reads TGTGCCATCAGGCCTCTGGGGGGGCGCAACACTGAAGCTTTCTTT.

At least ten counts were recorded for this clonotype. The CDR3 sequence: CATSPWTGGEAFF. In DNA, the CDR3 is TGTGCCACCAGCCCCTGGACAGGGGGAGAAGCTTTCTTT. The chain carries TRBV15 and TRBJ1-1; 10 bases are shared with TRBD1. The CDR3 consists of 13 residues. Germline assignment: CDR1 LNHNV and CDR2 YYDKDF (reference sequence). The trim removed 5 bases at V and 8 bases at J, leaving 5 bases unmatched.

This clonotype showed up many times. The V and J genes are TRBV2 and TRBJ1-2; D might be TRBD1 (6 bases). Germline-derived CDR1 and CDR2 are SNHLY and FYNNEI. CDR3 length: 14 amino acids. Between the trimmed V and J ends, which lost 0 bases and 4 bases, there was a span of 9 bases. The CDR3 nucleotides are TGTGCCAGCAGTGAAGCGAGGACAGCCTATGGCTACACCTTC. Translated: CASSEARTAYGYTF.

This clonotype has a handful of counts. The chain couples TRBV4-1 to TRBJ1-5; D unclear. Trimming removed 4 bases at V and 5 bases at J, with 12 bases between. Per the germline V gene, CDR1 is MGHRA and CDR2 is YSYEKL. The CDR3 contains 14 residues. CDR3 DNA: TGCGCCAGCAGCCTCCAAGGGAGGGATCAGCCCCAGCATTTT. This translates into CASSLQGRDQPQHF.

This clonotype was picked up many times. The chain links TRBV12-3 or TRBV12-4 to TRBJ1-6, with D uncertain. Trimming removed 9 bases from V and 6 bases from J, with 12 bases in between. The CDR3 covers 13 residues. The CDR3 DNA sequence: TGTGCCAGTCAACCCCAGCGTAATTCACCCCTCCACTTT. This codes for CASQPQRNSPLHF.

This clonotype appeared many times. The CDR3 sequence is CSASYGSPLHF. CDR3 nucleotide sequence: TGCAGTGCTAGTTATGGGTCACCCCTCCACTTT. This chain joins TRBV20-1 and TRBJ1-6; D remains ambiguous. CDR3 length: 11 residues. V was trimmed by 3 bases and J by 10 bases, leaving 7 bases between them. Germline V CDR1 and CDR2: DFQATT, SNEGSKA (reference sequence).

This clonotype came up many times. J is TRBJ2-5 and V is TRBV7-9; D possibly uses TRBD1 or TRBD2 (7 bases each). The CDR3 is made up of 14 amino acids. Germline assignment: CDR1 SEHNR and CDR2 FQNEAQ (reference sequence). V lost 4 bases, J lost 3 bases, and 12 bases lay in between. The CDR3 spells CASSSGGVKETQYF. The CDR3, as DNA: TGTGCCAGCAGCTCAGGGGGGGTCAAAGAGACCCAGTACTTC.

CDR3 loop: CASSDGSQPQHF. In nucleotides, the CDR3 is TGTGCCAGCAGTGACGGTTCTCAGCCCCAGCATTTT. This chain uses TRBV6-1 with TRBJ1-5, with no clear D. Germline-derived CDR1 and CDR2 are MNHNS and SASEGT. The CDR3 extends over 12 amino acids. With 3 bases removed from V and 6 bases from J, the gap between germline ends came to 6 bases.

This clonotype has a single count. This chain uses TRBV11-2 with TRBJ2-1, with 13 bases matching TRBD2. The CDR3 is 14 residues long. Germline V CDR1 and CDR2: SGHAT, FQNNGV. Trimming took 5 bases from V and 9 from J; bases not matched to a gene: 4. CDR3 coding DNA: TGTGCCAGCAGCCTGAGACTAGCGGGAGGTGAGCAGTTCTTC. Encoded protein: CASSLRLAGGEQFF.